These 18 T cell receptor beta chains originate from one sample sequenced in a study of CD8+ T cells in alopecia areata. Investigators isolated RNA and reverse transcribed it into cDNA to act as the sequencing template. The table came from immunoSEQ multiplex PCR; TCRdb's copy has only in-frame clones and leaves some out. The sample lists approximately 100,000 clones, under 45% occurring once. Sequencing used CD4+ T cells sorted from blood. These receptors came from a human donor with alopecia areata.

The chain couples TRBV29-1 to TRBJ1-2; weak D call: TRBD1 (6 bases). Germline V lookup: CDR1 SQVTM, CDR2 ANQGSEA. The CDR3 extends over 12 amino acids. V lost 4 bases and J 8 bases, leaving 14 bases between the germline ends. The DNA for the CDR3 is TGCAGCGTTGTAAAACAGGGCGGAGGCTACACCTTC. It yields the protein CSVVKQGGGYTF.

Worth noting for this clone: This CDR3 is also generated by other DNA sequences in the sample. The gene calls are TRBV7-9 and TRBJ2-5, with TRBD2 identical over 12 bases. This CDR3 has 14 residues. Germline V gives CDR1 SEHNR, CDR2 FQNEAQ (reference sequence). Losses at the gene ends were 5 bases for V and 5 bases for J; bases not matched to a gene: 3. The CDR3: CASSPGLAGETQYF. As DNA, the CDR3 is TGTGCCAGCAGCCCCGGACTAGCGGGGGAGACCCAGTACTTC.

This clone occurred a few times. V is TRBV6-5 and J is TRBJ1-1; no reliable D call. V was clipped by 6 bases and J by 0 bases, with 8 bases between them. Looked up from germline, CDR1 is MNHEY and CDR2 is SVGAGI. This CDR3 has 13 amino acids. Here the CDR3 DNA reads TGTGCCAGCAGCCTCCTCCTGAACACTGAAGCTTTCTTT. Translated: CASSLLLNTEAFF.

The genes are TRBV20-1 and TRBJ2-1; D is ambiguous. V lost 0 bases and J 8 bases, leaving 5 bases between the germline ends. In germline, CDR1 is DFQATT, CDR2 SNEGSKA (reference sequence). This CDR3 is 11 amino acids long. In DNA form, the CDR3 reads TGCAGTGCTAGAGATATTTATGAGCAGTTCTTC. Its translation: CSARDIYEQFF.

V is TRBV6-5 and J is TRBJ2-7; D is perhaps TRBD1 (5 bases). Germline V gene lookup returns CDR1 MNHEY and CDR2 SVGAGI. The CDR3 totals 15 residues. V was trimmed by 6 bases and J by 5 bases, leaving 20 bases between them. The CDR3 spells CASSSSGNRQNEQYF. Here the CDR3 DNA reads TGTGCCAGCAGCTCTTCAGGGAATCGGCAGAACGAGCAGTACTTC.

This clone was seen a handful of times. The chain is built from TRBV29-1 and TRBJ2-5, with no clear D. CDR3 length: 14 amino acids. The germline V gene has CDR1 SQVTM and CDR2 ANQGSEA. Trimming cost V 0 bases and J 2 bases, with 10 bases left between them. Here the CDR3 DNA reads TGCAGCGTTGAAGATCCAATCAAACAAGAGACCCAGTACTTC. Amino acids: CSVEDPIKQETQYF.

This clone came up a few times. The V gene is TRBV29-1, the J gene TRBJ1-1; 8 nucleotides align to TRBD1. This CDR3 contains 15 residues. Trimming at V came to 4 bases and at J to 6 bases, leaving 13 bases not matched to a gene. Germline CDR1 reads SQVTM; CDR2 reads ANQGSEA. The CDR3 loop reads CSVVVQGARPAEAFF. DNA of the CDR3: TGCAGCGTTGTAGTTCAGGGGGCGCGTCCAGCTGAAGCTTTCTTT.

Only a few counts were recorded for this clone. The genes are TRBV14 and TRBJ2-2; 7 nucleotides align to TRBD1. This CDR3 has 15 residues. With 7 bases clipped from V and 0 bases from J, the junction kept 5 bases outside the gene matches. CDR1 is SGHDN and CDR2 is FVKESK in the germline V gene. DNA of the CDR3: TGTGCCAGCAAGGCGACAGGGACGAACACCGGGGAGCTGTTTTTT. This codes for CASKATGTNTGELFF.

The J gene is TRBJ2-3, the V gene TRBV15; D is possibly TRBD1 or TRBD2 (6 bases each). Germline V lookup: CDR1 LNHNV, CDR2 YYDKDF (reference sequence). V lost 1 base and J lost 4, with 18 bases in between. The CDR3 length is 17 residues. DNA for the CDR3: TGTGCCACCAGCAGAGTGAGCTCACCGAGGGGGGCAGATACGCAGTATTTT. Encoded protein: CATSRVSSPRGADTQYF.

The sample holds a few counts of this clone. The chain uses TRBV29-1 and TRBJ2-3, with D perhaps matching TRBD1 or TRBD2 (5 bases each). Germline V gene sequence: CDR1 SQVTM, CDR2 ANQGSEA. Trimming took 4 bases from V and 0 from J, leaving 11 bases between them. The CDR3 spans 14 residues. The CDR3 nucleotides read TGCAGCGTTGGGCAGGGCGGGAGCACAGATACGCAGTATTTT. It specifies CSVGQGGSTDTQYF.

The rearrangement links TRBV14 to TRBJ2-2; D possibly corresponds to TRBD2 (5 bases). The CDR3 spans 15 residues. CDR1 is SGHDN and CDR2 is FVKESK in the germline V gene. The germline V and J ends were trimmed by 4 bases and 0 bases, with 9 bases remaining between them. The CDR3 DNA sequence: TGTGCCAGCAGCCCCAGACTACCGAACACCGGGGAGCTGTTTTTT. Its translation is CASSPRLPNTGELFF.

V usage is TRBV7-8 and J usage is TRBJ2-3, with unresolved D. V lost 9 bases, J lost 7 bases, and 5 bases lay in between. This CDR3 comprises 9 residues. CDR1 is SGHVS, CDR2 FQNEAQ, per germline. CDR3 bases: TGTGCCAGGGCAAATACGCAGTATTTT. This translates into CARANTQYF.

The J gene is TRBJ2-1, the V gene TRBV29-1; 11 bases align to TRBD2. Germline V gene data show CDR1 as SQVTM and CDR2 as ANQGSEA. The CDR3 totals 13 residues. The CDR3 DNA is TGCAGTTCTGGAGATAGCGGGAGGGGTGAGCAGTTCTTC. It encodes CSSGDSGRGEQFF.

This sequence joins TRBV5-6 and TRBJ2-2, with D possibly being TRBD1 (6 bases). There are 14 residues in the CDR3. The V gene's germline CDR1 is SGHDT and CDR2 YYEEEE. V dropped 4 bases and J dropped 3 bases, with 10 bases sitting between them. As DNA, the CDR3 is TGTGCCAGCAGCGGGACATTGTACACCGGGGAGCTGTTTTTT. It yields the protein CASSGTLYTGELFF.

The V call is TRBV30, the J call TRBJ2-7; tentative D call: TRBD2 (5 bases). This CDR3 region has 13 residues. From germline, CDR1 is GTSNPN and CDR2 SVGIG (reference sequence). Trimming removed 4 bases at V and 2 bases at J, with 12 bases between. CDR3 nucleotide sequence: TGTGCCTGGATTTCGCGGGTACCCTACGAGCAGTACTTC. Translating it yields CAWISRVPYEQYF.

This clone came up a few times. The genes are TRBV28 and TRBJ2-7, with D maybe TRBD2 (6 bases). Germline V gives CDR1 MDHEN, CDR2 SYDVKM. The CDR3 sequence is 14 residues long. V lost 2 bases to trimming and J lost 0 bases, with 8 bases between them. This CDR3 is CASSLAGSSYEQYF. In nucleotides, the CDR3 is TGTGCCAGCAGTTTAGCGGGATCCTCCTACGAGCAGTACTTC.

The CDR3 is CASRDPRRETQYF. CDR3 nucleotide sequence: TGTGCCAGCAGGGACCCCCGTCGAGAGACCCAGTACTTC. The J gene is TRBJ2-5, the V gene TRBV2; D is undetermined. The CDR3 runs to 13 residues. Trimming shortened V by 6 bases and J by 4 bases, and 12 bases separated the two germline ends. Germline values: CDR1 SNHLY, CDR2 FYNNEI.

The V gene is TRBV11-2, the J gene TRBJ2-1, with 9 nucleotides matching TRBD1. The germline gives CDR1 SGHAT, CDR2 FQNNGV. With V trimmed by 5 bases and J by 7 bases, 6 bases remained unmatched. This CDR3 has 14 residues. The chain's CDR3 is CASSSMTGGNEQFF. CDR3 in DNA: TGTGCCAGCAGCAGCATGACAGGGGGGAATGAGCAGTTCTTC.